The 14 T cell receptor beta chains below all came from one sample that was sequenced in a study of T cells after posttransplantation cyclophosphamide. Sequencing used immunoSEQ multiplex PCR; TCRdb keeps in-frame clones, though not all of them. The sample holds fewer than 55,000 clones, and no clone turns up only once. Material for sequencing was PBMCs. The receptors stem from a man in his forties or fifties in good health, CMV-negative, and a related stem cell transplant donor.

This clone was counted a few times. V usage is TRBV12-5 and J usage is TRBJ2-1, with 7 nucleotides matching TRBD2. There are 15 residues in the CDR3. Losses at the gene ends were 5 bases for V and 7 bases for J; bases not matched to a gene: 11. Germline V gene data show CDR1 as LGHNT and CDR2 as FRNRAP. The CDR3 sequence: CASGPGGSLLNEQFF. The CDR3, as DNA: TGTGCTAGTGGTCCCGGGGGGAGCCTTCTTAATGAGCAGTTCTTC.

This clone was counted at least ten times. The chain links TRBV6-1 to TRBJ1-5; no clear D. The V end was cut by 3 bases, the J end by 6 bases, with 18 bases between. Looked up from germline, CDR1 is MNHNS and CDR2 is SASEGT. CDR3 length: 16 amino acids. In DNA form, the CDR3 reads TGTGCCAGCAGTGACCCCCAAGGAGGGCTTTCTCAGCCCCAGCATTTT. It specifies CASSDPQGGLSQPQHF.

Many counts were recorded for this clone. This chain joins TRBV7-9 and TRBJ2-2, with 9 bases identical to TRBD2. In germline, CDR1 is SEHNR, CDR2 FQNEAQ (reference sequence). This CDR3 has 16 residues. V was pared by 4 bases and J by 6 bases, with 9 bases of the junction left unmatched. This chain's CDR3 is CASSSSGGTSSGELFF. For the CDR3, the DNA is TGTGCCAGCAGCTCCTCCGGTGGGACTAGCTCCGGGGAGCTGTTTTTT.

This clone was counted many times. The chain couples TRBV4-1 to TRBJ2-1, with D unresolved. Germline V gene lookup returns CDR1 MGHRA and CDR2 YSYEKL. CDR3 length equals 13 residues. V lost 1 base, J lost 8 bases, and 9 bases lay in between. For the CDR3, the DNA is TGCGCCAGCAGCCAAGCGAACACATATGAGCAGTTCTTC. Amino acid sequence: CASSQANTYEQFF.

This clone was seen ten or more times. The chain is built from TRBV5-4 and TRBJ2-5; the match to TRBD2 covers 8 bases. The CDR3 extends over 17 amino acids. Trimming removed 1 base from V and 5 bases from J; junction bases left unmatched: 13. Germline values: CDR1 SGHNT, CDR2 YYREEE (reference sequence). Here the CDR3 reads CASSLSTASGSRETQYF. CDR3 coding DNA: TGTGCCAGCAGCTTGTCCACCGCTAGCGGGTCCAGGGAGACCCAGTACTTC.

This clone was detected many times. The gene calls are TRBV5-1 and TRBJ2-3; 7 nucleotides agree with TRBD1. J was trimmed by 1 base and V by 5 bases; bases with no gene match: 7. The length of the CDR3 is 15 residues. Germline V gene data show CDR1 as SGHRS and CDR2 as YFSETQ. The CDR3 DNA follows: TGCGCCAGCAGTTACGGGACAGATGGCACAGATACGCAGTATTTT. Protein product: CASSYGTDGTDTQYF.

This clone appeared many times. The rearrangement uses TRBV5-6 and TRBJ2-7, with a possible D match to TRBD1 (6 bases). This CDR3 is 14 amino acids long. Germline V CDR1 and CDR2: SGHDT, YYEEEE. Trimming shortened V by 4 bases and J by 3 bases, and 14 bases separated the two germline ends. CDR3 coding DNA: TGTGCCAGCAGCCGGAGCGAGGGGGTCTACGAGCAGTACTTC. This codes for CASSRSEGVYEQYF.

This chain joins TRBV5-1 and TRBJ2-5; 10 bases agree with TRBD2. The CDR3 is 18 residues long. Germline V gene sequence: CDR1 SGHRS, CDR2 YFSETQ. The ends lost 0 bases at V and 2 bases at J; junction bases unmatched: 10. The CDR3 DNA follows: TGCGCCAGCAGCTTGGTTTCCTTACTAGCGGGAAGACAAGAGACCCAGTACTTC. It yields the protein CASSLVSLLAGRQETQYF.

This clone appeared many times. The J gene is TRBJ1-3, the V gene TRBV7-9, with 7 bases fitting TRBD1. CDR3 size: 16 residues. J gave up 0 bases and V 5 bases, and 7 bases lay outside the gene matches. CDR1 SEHNR and CDR2 FQNEAQ come from the germline V gene (reference sequence). The CDR3 DNA sequence: TGTGCCAGCAGCCGAGGGGGCGGCAACTCTGGAAACACCATATATTTT. Its protein is CASSRGGGNSGNTIYF.

This clone was seen more than once but under ten times. Germline is not matched at one junction end, which may reflect a read error. V gene TRBV27 combines with J gene TRBJ2-6, with TRBD2 matching 9 bases. CDR1 and CDR2 from the germline V gene are MNHEY and SMNVEV (reference sequence). The CDR3 spans 21 residues. CDR3 in amino acids: CAGSFGASGDSLGSGANVLTF. In DNA, the CDR3 is TGTGCCGGCAGTTTTGGGGCTAGCGGGGATTCACTCGGCTCTGGGGCCAACGTCCTGACTTTC.

This clone was seen only a few times. One end of the junction varies from germline; a read error may be responsible. Other DNA sequences in the sample encode the same CDR3. V is TRBV27 and J is TRBJ1-3; 11 positions agree with TRBD1. In germline, CDR1 is MNHEY, CDR2 SMNVEV (reference sequence). The CDR3 is 17 amino acids. The CDR3, as DNA: TGCGCCAGCAGTACTCGGACAGGGGGCATAGTTGGAAACACCATATATTTT. Residues: CASSTRTGGIVGNTIYF.

The chain employs TRBV25-1 and TRBJ1-1; tentative D call: TRBD1 (6 bases). The germline V and J ends were trimmed by 8 bases and 5 bases, with 15 bases remaining between them. CDR1 is MGHDK, CDR2 SYGVNS, per germline. CDR3 length: 13 amino acids. CDR3 sequence (DNA): TGTGCCAGCGCACCTAAGAGGGGGACTGAAGCTTTCTTT. Protein sequence: CASAPKRGTEAFF.

This clone was counted many times. The V gene is TRBV29-1, the J gene TRBJ2-1; tentatively, D is TRBD2 (5 bases). This CDR3 is built from 17 residues. The germline V gene encodes CDR1 SQVTM and CDR2 ANQGSEA. V was trimmed by 4 bases and J by 0 bases, leaving 19 bases between them. The DNA for the CDR3 is TGCAGCGTTGCCCGGACTTCCGGTGAGGGCTCCTACAATGAGCAGTTCTTC. This codes for CSVARTSGEGSYNEQFF.

This clone turned up a few times. The rearrangement links TRBV15 to TRBJ2-3; weak D call: TRBD2 (6 bases). The V end was cut by 1 base, the J end by 0 bases, with 11 bases between. There are 16 residues in the CDR3. Germline CDR1 is LNHNV and CDR2 is YYDKDF (reference sequence). Here the CDR3 DNA reads TGTGCCACCAGCAGAGGGGGGGTCTTGAGCACAGATACGCAGTATTTT. Its protein is CATSRGGVLSTDTQYF.